The rows below give T cell receptor beta chains drawn from one sample of a study of blood T cell repertoires in COVID-19. The assay was immunoSEQ multiplex PCR, and TCRdb's table has in-frame clones only and misses some. The sample holds 240,000 or so clones, about 85% seen once. Input material: peripheral blood. These receptors were taken from a man aged 30 to 39 who had recovered from COVID-19. Each CDR3 is given with its conserved first and last residue. Each record gives: D gene, V gene, J gene, CDR3 protein, CDR3 DNA. A D gene is named only where the DNA matches it firmly.

d_gene: .; v_gene: TRBV28; j_gene: TRBJ2-1; CDR3aa: CASNTLRGTNYNEQFF; CDR3nt: TGTGCCAGCAACACCCTAAGGGGGACTAACTACAATGAGCAGTTCTTC
d_gene: TRBD1; v_gene: TRBV11-2; j_gene: TRBJ1-1; CDR3aa: CASSLVRGPARAFF; CDR3nt: TGTGCCAGCAGCTTAGTTAGGGGGCCGGCCCGGGCTTTCTTT
d_gene: .; v_gene: TRBV7-8; j_gene: TRBJ2-5; CDR3aa: CASSLAEVETQYF; CDR3nt: TGTGCCAGCAGCTTAGCGGAGGTAGAGACCCAGTACTTC
d_gene: TRBD1; v_gene: TRBV2; j_gene: TRBJ1-2; CDR3aa: CASKSDRALAAF; CDR3nt: TGTGCCAGCAAATCTGACAGGGCGTTGGCGGCCTTC
d_gene: .; v_gene: TRBV5-4; j_gene: TRBJ2-3; CDR3aa: CASSLQGPTDTQYF; CDR3nt: TGTGCCAGCAGCTTGCAGGGGCCCACAGATACGCAGTATTTT
d_gene: TRBD2; v_gene: TRBV4-2; j_gene: TRBJ2-3; CDR3aa: CASSQEERGGGTQYF; CDR3nt: TGTGCCAGCAGCCAAGAAGAGCGGGGGGGCGGTACGCAGTATTTT
d_gene: .; v_gene: TRBV14; j_gene: TRBJ1-3; CDR3aa: CASSPGRAERREYSGNTIYF; CDR3nt: TGTGCCAGCAGTCCCGGGAGGGCCGAGCGACGAGAGTACTCTGGAAACACCATATATTTT
d_gene: TRBD2; v_gene: TRBV5-1; j_gene: TRBJ2-1; CDR3aa: CASSSLAGELNEQFF; CDR3nt: TGCGCCAGCAGTTCCTTAGCGGGGGAGCTGAATGAGCAGTTCTTC
d_gene: .; v_gene: TRBV24-1; j_gene: TRBJ1-1; CDR3aa: CATRDSQNTEAFF; CDR3nt: TGTGCCACCAGGGACAGTCAAAACACTGAAGCTTTCTTT
d_gene: .; v_gene: TRBV6-2/TRBV6-3; j_gene: TRBJ1-1; CDR3aa: CASSYLGPRGTEAFF; CDR3nt: TGTGCCAGCAGTTACTTGGGGCCCCGCGGCACTGAAGCTTTCTTT
d_gene: TRBD1; v_gene: TRBV7-2; j_gene: TRBJ2-7; CDR3aa: CASSFGQGVSEQYF; CDR3nt: TGTGCCAGCAGCTTTGGTCAGGGGGTATCCGAGCAGTACTTC
d_gene: .; v_gene: TRBV11-1; j_gene: TRBJ2-1; CDR3aa: CASTQGGTGEQFF; CDR3nt: TGTGCCAGCACCCAAGGGGGTACCGGTGAGCAGTTCTTC
d_gene: .; v_gene: TRBV4-1; j_gene: TRBJ2-3; CDR3aa: CASSQRTGRADTQYF; CDR3nt: TGCGCCAGCAGTCAGAGGACAGGGAGGGCAGATACGCAGTATTTT
d_gene: TRBD2; v_gene: TRBV3-1/TRBV3-2; j_gene: TRBJ2-7; CDR3aa: CASSQSGTRSYEQYF; CDR3nt: TGTGCCAGCAGCCAATCCGGGACTAGATCCTACGAGCAGTACTTC
d_gene: TRBD2; v_gene: TRBV4-1; j_gene: TRBJ2-3; CDR3aa: CASSLRLAGIDTQYF; CDR3nt: TGCGCCAGCAGCCTCCGACTAGCGGGGATAGATACGCAGTATTTT
d_gene: TRBD2; v_gene: TRBV15; j_gene: TRBJ2-2; CDR3aa: CATSIQRGGELFF; CDR3nt: TGTGCCACCAGCATCCAGCGGGGCGGGGAGCTGTTTTTT
d_gene: .; v_gene: TRBV6-5; j_gene: TRBJ1-1; CDR3aa: CASRNNRAGEAFF; CDR3nt: TGTGCCAGCAGGAATAACAGGGCCGGTGAAGCTTTCTTT
d_gene: TRBD1; v_gene: TRBV9; j_gene: TRBJ2-5; CDR3aa: CASSVEGALGETQYF; CDR3nt: TGTGCCAGCAGCGTAGAGGGGGCTCTAGGGGAGACCCAGTACTTC
d_gene: TRBD2; v_gene: TRBV9; j_gene: TRBJ2-3; CDR3aa: CASSARLAADTQYF; CDR3nt: TGTGCCAGCAGCGCCAGACTAGCGGCGGATACGCAGTATTTT